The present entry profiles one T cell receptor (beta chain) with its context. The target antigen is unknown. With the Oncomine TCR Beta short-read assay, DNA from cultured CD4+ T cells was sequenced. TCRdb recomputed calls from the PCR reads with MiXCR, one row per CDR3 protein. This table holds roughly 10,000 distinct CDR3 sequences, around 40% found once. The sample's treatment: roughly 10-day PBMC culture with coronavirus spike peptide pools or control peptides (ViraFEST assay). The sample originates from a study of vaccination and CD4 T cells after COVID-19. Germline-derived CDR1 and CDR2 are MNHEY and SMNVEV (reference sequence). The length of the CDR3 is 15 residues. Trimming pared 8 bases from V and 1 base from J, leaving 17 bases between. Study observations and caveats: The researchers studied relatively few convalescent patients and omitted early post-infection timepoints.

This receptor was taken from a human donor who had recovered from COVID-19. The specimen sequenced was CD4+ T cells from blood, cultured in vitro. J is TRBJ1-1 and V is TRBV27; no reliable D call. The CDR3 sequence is CASRPGRDENTEAFF. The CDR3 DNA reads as TGTGCCAGCCGACCGGGGAGGGATGAGAACACTGAAGCTTTCTTT.